The rows below give T cell receptor beta chains drawn from one sample of a study of cytomegalovirus exposure and HLA in healthy donors. TCRdb's copy holds only in-frame clones and misses some; the assay was immunoSEQ multiplex PCR. The data contain tens of thousands of clones, around 80% of them seen just once; the ten biggest clones take up 9% to 14%. Input material: PBMCs. All receptors come from a male donor in good health and CMV-seropositive. The CDR3 runs from the conserved cysteine through the conserved F or W. The D gene is left open where the match is weak. Only part of the rows carry a size: once, few, many, or a class if the clone is expanded.

CDR3nt | CDR3aa | v_gene | abundance | j_gene | d_gene
TGTGCCAGCGGCCAGGGGGACGAGCAGTACTTC | CASGQGDEQYF | TRBV5-6 | . | TRBJ2-7 | TRBD1
TGTGCCTGGAGTCCCGACAGGGTGCATGAGCAGTTCTTC | CAWSPDRVHEQFF | TRBV30 | once | TRBJ2-1 | TRBD1
TGTGCCAGCAGCCGAGGGGGCGCGGGCACAGATACGCAGTATTTT | CASSRGGAGTDTQYF | TRBV28 | . | TRBJ2-3 | TRBD1
TGTGCCAGCAGCTTAGCTTTGGATACGCAGTATTTT | CASSLALDTQYF | TRBV11-2 | . | TRBJ2-3 | .
TGCACCAGCAGCCAAGTTGGTCAGATCATTCAGTACTTC | CTSSQVGQIIQYF | TRBV1 | . | TRBJ2-4 | .
TGTGCCAGCAGTGAAGTGACAGGAGCCTACGAGCAGTACTTC | CASSEVTGAYEQYF | TRBV6-1 | . | TRBJ2-7 | .
TGTGCCAGCAGCGCCCGACAGGGCACAGGCTATGGCTACACCTTC | CASSARQGTGYGYTF | TRBV7-2 | . | TRBJ1-2 | TRBD1
TGCGCCAGCAGTCAATCAAAGGTCGGTCAGGACTCCTACGAGCAGTACTTC | CASSQSKVGQDSYEQYF | TRBV23-1 | . | TRBJ2-7 | .
TGTGCCAGCACCGCGGGGGACAGGGCAACTGAGCAGTTCTTC | CASTAGDRATEQFF | TRBV18 | . | TRBJ2-1 | TRBD1
TGTGCCAGCAGCCTCCGGGGGGCCGGGGTAGATACGCAGTATTTT | CASSLRGAGVDTQYF | TRBV7-2 | . | TRBJ2-3 | .
TGTGCCAGTAGTTGGGACAGAAATAGCAATCAGCCCCAGCATTTT | CASSWDRNSNQPQHF | TRBV19 | . | TRBJ1-5 | TRBD1
TGTGCCAGCAGCATCGGGCAGGGGGTTAATCAGCCCCAGCATTTT | CASSIGQGVNQPQHF | TRBV28 | once | TRBJ1-5 | TRBD1
TGTGCCAGCAGCCACGACAGGAGTGAAGCTTTCTTT | CASSHDRSEAFF | TRBV5-4 | . | TRBJ1-1 | .
TGTGCCAGCAGTCCACTTCCTTGGGGAGGTTATGGGGGGGTTTGGACCTTC | CASSPLPWGGYGGVWTF | TRBV27 | . | TRBJ1-2 | .
TGTGCCAGCAGTCAGGGAAACACCATATATTTT | CASSQGNTIYF | TRBV6-5 | few | TRBJ1-3 | .
TGTGCCAGCAGCTCGATGGACAGTAACACTGAAGCTTTCTTT | CASSSMDSNTEAFF | TRBV7-9 | . | TRBJ1-1 | .
TGTGCCAGCAGCTTCGAAGGGATAGGGGGTAGCAATCAGCCCCAGCATTTT | CASSFEGIGGSNQPQHF | TRBV5-5 | once | TRBJ1-5 | .
TGTGCCAGCAGTGAAGTTGGCGGGAGGGCCTGGCGGTCCTACAATGAGCAGTTCTTC | CASSEVGGRAWRSYNEQFF | TRBV6-1 | . | TRBJ2-1 | TRBD2
TGTGCCAGCTCACCACCGATAAGGACAGGGGGCACTGAAGCTTTCTTT | CASSPPIRTGGTEAFF | TRBV18 | . | TRBJ1-1 | TRBD1
TGTGCCAGTAGACCCGGGGGGACCGGGGAGCTGTTTTTT | CASRPGGTGELFF | TRBV19 | . | TRBJ2-2 | TRBD2
TGCGCCAGCAGCCTTGGGACTAGCGGGAGCAATGAGCAGTTCTTC | CASSLGTSGSNEQFF | TRBV5-1 | . | TRBJ2-1 | TRBD2
TGTGCCAGCAGCTCTAGCGCAGGGATGGGAAGGGAAAAACTGTTTTTT | CASSSSAGMGREKLFF | TRBV7-6 | . | TRBJ1-4 | .
TGTGCCAGTAGTGAAAGGGGCTTTACACGGAGATGGAGCAATCAGCCCCAGCATTTT | CASSERGFTRRWSNQPQHF | TRBV19 | once | TRBJ1-5 | .
TGTGCCTGGGCGCTCCCGGGTCGCCGGGTCACCGGGGAGCTGTTTTTT | CAWALPGRRVTGELFF | TRBV30 | few | TRBJ2-2 | .
TGTTCCAGCAGCTTCTACGGACTAGCGGGCCGCACAGATACGCAGTATTTT | CSSSFYGLAGRTDTQYF | TRBV7-9 | few | TRBJ2-3 | TRBD2
TGTGCCAGCAGCTTGACAGGGGGCGGATACGAGCAGTACTTC | CASSLTGGGYEQYF | TRBV5-4 | . | TRBJ2-7 | TRBD1
TGTGCCAGCAGTTTATCACCGGGACAGGTAGGGCGGCCCCAGCATTTT | CASSLSPGQVGRPQHF | TRBV27 | . | TRBJ1-5 | TRBD1
TGCGCCAGCAGCAACGATGGTCTTAGAGGCTTCTCCTACGAGCAGTACTTC | CASSNDGLRGFSYEQYF | TRBV5-1 | . | TRBJ2-7 | .
TGCGCCAGCAGCCAAGGCCAGCTAGCGGGGATTAGCTCCTACGAGCAGTACTTC | CASSQGQLAGISSYEQYF | TRBV4-1 | . | TRBJ2-7 | TRBD2
TGTGCCAGCAGCCAACAACAGGGGGATAATTCACCCCTCCACTTT | CASSQQQGDNSPLHF | TRBV4-2 | . | TRBJ1-6 | TRBD1
TGTGCCAGCAGTGAGGGACAGAGCTCCTACGAGCAGTACTTC | CASSEGQSSYEQYF | TRBV25-1 | few | TRBJ2-7 | TRBD1
TGTGCCAGCAGCCCGGGGGATGGGGTTTCGGAGACCCAGTACTTC | CASSPGDGVSETQYF | TRBV9 | . | TRBJ2-5 | .
TGTGCCAGCAGGTCGAGTTCTTGGCCCCAGCATTTT | CASRSSSWPQHF | TRBV28 | . | TRBJ1-5 | .
TGTGCCAGCACGACCAGGGGGAGGACCATGTTGGTCTTT | CASTTRGRTMLVF | TRBV6-6 | few | TRBJ1-1 | TRBD1
TGTGCCAGCAGCCGAGACGGGTACACCATATATTTT | CASSRDGYTIYF | TRBV7-9 | . | TRBJ1-3 | .
TGTGCCAGCAGCTTAGCCAGGTTCTACGAGCAGTACTTC | CASSLARFYEQYF | TRBV7-8 | . | TRBJ2-7 | .
TGTGCCAGCAGCGTATTGGGGGGTAAACTGTTTTTT | CASSVLGGKLFF | TRBV9 | . | TRBJ1-4 | .